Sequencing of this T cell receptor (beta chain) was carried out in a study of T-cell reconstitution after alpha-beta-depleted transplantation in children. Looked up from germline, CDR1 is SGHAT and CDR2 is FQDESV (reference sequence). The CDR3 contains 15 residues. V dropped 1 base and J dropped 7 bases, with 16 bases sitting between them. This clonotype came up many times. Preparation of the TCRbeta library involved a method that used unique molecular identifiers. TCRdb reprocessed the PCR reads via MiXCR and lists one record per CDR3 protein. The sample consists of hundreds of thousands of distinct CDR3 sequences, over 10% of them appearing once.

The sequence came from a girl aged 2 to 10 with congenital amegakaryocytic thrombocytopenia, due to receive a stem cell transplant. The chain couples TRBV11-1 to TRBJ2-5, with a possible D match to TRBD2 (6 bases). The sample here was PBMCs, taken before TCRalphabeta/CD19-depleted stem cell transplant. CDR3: CASSLVPGSEGTQYF. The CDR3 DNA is TGTGCCAGCAGCTTAGTCCCCGGGAGCGAAGGGACCCAGTACTTC.